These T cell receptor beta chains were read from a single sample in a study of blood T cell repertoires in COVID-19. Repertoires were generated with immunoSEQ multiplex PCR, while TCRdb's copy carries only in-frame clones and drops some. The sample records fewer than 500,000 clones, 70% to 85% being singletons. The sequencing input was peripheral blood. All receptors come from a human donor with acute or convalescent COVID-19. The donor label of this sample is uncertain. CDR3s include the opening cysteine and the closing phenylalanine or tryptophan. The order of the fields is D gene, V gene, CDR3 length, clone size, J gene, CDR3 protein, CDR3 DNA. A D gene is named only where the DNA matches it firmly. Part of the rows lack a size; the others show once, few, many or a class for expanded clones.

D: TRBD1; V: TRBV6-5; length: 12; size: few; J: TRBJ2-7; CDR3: CASEQGVREQYF; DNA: TGTGCCAGCGAGCAGGGGGTCCGCGAGCAGTACTTC
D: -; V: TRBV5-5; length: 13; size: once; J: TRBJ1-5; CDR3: CASSRRGDQPQHF; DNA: TGTGCCAGCAGCCGACGGGGTGACCAGCCCCAGCATTTT
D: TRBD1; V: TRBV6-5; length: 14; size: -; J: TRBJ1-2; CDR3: CASSRTGAAYGYTF; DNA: TGTGCCAGCAGTCGGACAGGGGCCGCCTATGGCTACACCTTC
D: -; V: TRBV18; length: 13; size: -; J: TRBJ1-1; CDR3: CASSVGQNTEAFF; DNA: TGTGCCAGCTCAGTGGGACAGAACACTGAAGCTTTCTTT
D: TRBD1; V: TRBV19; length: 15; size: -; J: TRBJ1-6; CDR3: CASRAGQGVNSPLHF; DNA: TGTGCCAGTAGGGCCGGACAGGGGGTAAATTCACCCCTCCACTTT
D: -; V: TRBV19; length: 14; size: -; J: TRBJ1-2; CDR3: CASSIVSTVYGYTF; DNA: TGTGCCAGTAGTATCGTCTCTACAGTCTATGGCTACACCTTC
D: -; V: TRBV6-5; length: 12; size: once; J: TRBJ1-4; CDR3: CASRTGNEKLFF; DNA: TGTGCCAGCAGAACCGGTAATGAAAAACTGTTTTTT
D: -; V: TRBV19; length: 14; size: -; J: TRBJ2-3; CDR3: CASRTQGGSDTQYF; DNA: TGTGCCAGTAGGACACAGGGAGGGTCAGATACGCAGTATTTT
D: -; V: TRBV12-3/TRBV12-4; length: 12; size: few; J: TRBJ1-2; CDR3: CASSQPGSGYTF; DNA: TGTGCCAGCAGCCAACCAGGGTCTGGCTACACCTTC
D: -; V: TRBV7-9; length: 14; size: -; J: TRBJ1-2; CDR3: CASSSGVRSGGYTF; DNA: TGTGCCAGCAGCTCCGGGGTCCGAAGTGGTGGCTACACCTTC
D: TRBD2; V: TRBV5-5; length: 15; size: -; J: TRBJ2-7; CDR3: CASSPGGLAGYEQYF; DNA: TGTGCCAGCAGCCCCGGGGGGCTAGCGGGTTACGAGCAGTACTTC
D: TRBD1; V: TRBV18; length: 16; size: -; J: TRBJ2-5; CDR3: CASSLQGSSGLETQYF; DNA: TGTGCCAGCTCACTACAGGGGAGTTCGGGTCTGGAGACCCAGTACTTC
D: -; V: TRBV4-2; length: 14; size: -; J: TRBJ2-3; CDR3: CASSLWGSGDTQYF; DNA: TGTGCCAGCAGCCTGTGGGGCTCAGGGGATACGCAGTATTTT
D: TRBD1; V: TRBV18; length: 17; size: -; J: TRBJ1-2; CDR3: CASSPTFGQAVHYGYTF; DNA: TGTGCCAGCTCACCAACTTTTGGACAGGCCGTTCACTATGGCTACACCTTC
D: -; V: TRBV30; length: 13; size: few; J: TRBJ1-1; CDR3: CAWADRVRSEAFF; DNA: TGTGCCTGGGCCGACCGGGTTAGGTCTGAAGCTTTCTTT
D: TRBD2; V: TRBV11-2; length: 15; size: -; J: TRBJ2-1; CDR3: CASSPTTSGRNEQFF; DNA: TGTGCCAGCAGCCCCACGACTAGCGGGAGAAATGAGCAGTTCTTC
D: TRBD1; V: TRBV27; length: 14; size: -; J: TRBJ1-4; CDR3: CASKRQGLDEKLFF; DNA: TGTGCCAGCAAGAGACAGGGACTGGATGAAAAACTGTTTTTT
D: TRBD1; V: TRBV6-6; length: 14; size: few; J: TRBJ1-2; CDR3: CASSYSEGAHGYTF; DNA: TGTGCCAGCAGTTACTCGGAGGGGGCGCATGGCTACACCTTC
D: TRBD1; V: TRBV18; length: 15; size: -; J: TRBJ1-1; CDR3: CASSPQGQPNTEAFF; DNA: TGTGCCAGCTCACCACAGGGACAGCCAAACACTGAAGCTTTCTTT
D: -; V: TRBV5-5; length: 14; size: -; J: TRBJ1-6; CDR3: CASSFLVLDSPLHF; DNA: TGTGCCAGCAGCTTTTTAGTCTTGGATTCACCCCTCCACTTT
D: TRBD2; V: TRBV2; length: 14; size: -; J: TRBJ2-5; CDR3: CASGRLAGGETQYF; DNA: TGTGCCAGCGGGAGACTAGCGGGTGGGGAGACCCAGTACTTC
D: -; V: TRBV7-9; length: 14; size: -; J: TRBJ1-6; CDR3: CASSLEQVRSPLHF; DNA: TGTGCCAGCAGCTTAGAGCAGGTCCGGTCACCCCTCCACTTT
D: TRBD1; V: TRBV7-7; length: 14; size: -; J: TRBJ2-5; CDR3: CASSRDRGRETQYF; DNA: TGTGCCAGCAGCAGAGACAGGGGGCGGGAGACCCAGTACTTC
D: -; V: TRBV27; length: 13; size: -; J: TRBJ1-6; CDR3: CASRTGGNSPLHF; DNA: TGTGCCAGCAGGACAGGAGGTAATTCACCCCTCCACTTT
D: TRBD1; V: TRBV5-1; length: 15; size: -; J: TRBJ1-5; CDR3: CASSPGQPSNQPQHF; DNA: TGCGCCAGCAGCCCGGGACAGCCATCTAATCAGCCCCAGCATTTT
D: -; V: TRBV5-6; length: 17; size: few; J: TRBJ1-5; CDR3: CASSLARFGGEDQPQHF; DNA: TGTGCCAGCAGCTTGGCTCGTTTTGGGGGGGAGGATCAGCCCCAGCATTTT
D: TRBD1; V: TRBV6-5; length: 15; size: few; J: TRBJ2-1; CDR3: CASSPDRGPYNEQFF; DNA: TGTGCCAGCAGCCCGGACAGGGGGCCCTACAATGAGCAGTTCTTC
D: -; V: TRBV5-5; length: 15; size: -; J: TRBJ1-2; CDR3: CASSLGATGNYGYTF; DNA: TGTGCCAGCAGCTTGGGGGCGACGGGAAACTATGGCTACACCTTC
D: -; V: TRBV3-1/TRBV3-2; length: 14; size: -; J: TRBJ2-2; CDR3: CASSQDRGAGELFF; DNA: TGTGCCAGCAGCCAAGATCGAGGAGCAGGGGAGCTGTTTTTT
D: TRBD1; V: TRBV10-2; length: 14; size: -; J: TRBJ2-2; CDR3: CASSADRGPGELFF; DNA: TGCGCCAGCAGTGCGGACAGGGGGCCCGGGGAGCTGTTTTTT
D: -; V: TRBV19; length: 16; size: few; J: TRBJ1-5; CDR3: CASRLYGGPLNQPQHF; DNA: TGTGCCAGTAGGCTCTACGGAGGGCCACTTAATCAGCCCCAGCATTTT
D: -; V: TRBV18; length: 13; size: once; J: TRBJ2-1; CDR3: CASSPQGFDEQFF; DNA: TGTGCCAGCTCACCTCAGGGGTTCGATGAGCAGTTCTTC
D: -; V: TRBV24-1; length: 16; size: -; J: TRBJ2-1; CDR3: CATSAKWGQANNEQFF; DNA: TGTGCCACCAGTGCTAAGTGGGGGCAGGCTAACAATGAGCAGTTCTTC
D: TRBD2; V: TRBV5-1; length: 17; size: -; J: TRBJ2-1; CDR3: CASSTGLGTSQHNEQFF; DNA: TGCGCCAGCAGCACGGGACTAGGGACTAGTCAACACAATGAGCAGTTCTTC
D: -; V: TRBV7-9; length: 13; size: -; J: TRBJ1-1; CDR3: CASRHPRSTEAFF; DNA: TGTGCCAGCAGACACCCCCGGAGCACTGAAGCTTTCTTT
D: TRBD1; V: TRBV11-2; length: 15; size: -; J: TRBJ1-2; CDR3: CASSSQGAASYGYTF; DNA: TGTGCCAGCAGTTCACAGGGGGCGGCTAGCTATGGCTACACCTTC
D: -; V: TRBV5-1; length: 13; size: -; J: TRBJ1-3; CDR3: CASSFNSGNTIYF; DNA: TGCGCCAGCAGCTTCAACTCTGGAAACACCATATATTTT
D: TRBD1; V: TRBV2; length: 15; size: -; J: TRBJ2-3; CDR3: CASSGGTGSTDTQYF; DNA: TGTGCCAGCAGTGGGGGGACAGGGAGCACAGATACGCAGTATTTT
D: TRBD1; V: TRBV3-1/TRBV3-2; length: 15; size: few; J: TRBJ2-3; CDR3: CASSIRTGAKDTQYF; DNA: TGTGCCAGCAGCATTCGGACAGGGGCCAAGGATACGCAGTATTTT
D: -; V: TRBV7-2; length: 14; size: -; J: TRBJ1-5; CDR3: CASSSQGRGQPQHF; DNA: TGTGCCAGCAGCTCACAGGGTCGGGGTCAGCCCCAGCATTTT
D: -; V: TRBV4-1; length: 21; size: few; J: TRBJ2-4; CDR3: CASSQGWVPGKLPLAKNIQYF; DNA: TGCGCCAGCAGCCAAGGGTGGGTGCCAGGGAAACTCCCCTTAGCCAAAAACATTCAGTACTTC
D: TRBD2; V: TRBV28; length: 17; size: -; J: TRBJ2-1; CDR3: CASSSLRGGSSYNEQFF; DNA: TGTGCCAGCAGTTCCTTAAGAGGCGGGAGCTCCTACAATGAGCAGTTCTTC
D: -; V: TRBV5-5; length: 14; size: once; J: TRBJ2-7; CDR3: CASSFPTGTREQYF; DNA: TGTGCCAGCAGCTTTCCGACAGGAACACGGGAGCAGTACTTC
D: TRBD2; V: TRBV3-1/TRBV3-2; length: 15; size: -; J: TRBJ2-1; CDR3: CASSRAAGGYNEQFF; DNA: TGTGCCAGCAGCCGGGCAGCGGGAGGATACAATGAGCAGTTCTTC
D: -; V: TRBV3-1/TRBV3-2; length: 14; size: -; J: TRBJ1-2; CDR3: CASSPWSLGGGYTF; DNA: TGTGCCAGCAGCCCCTGGTCACTAGGAGGTGGCTACACCTTC
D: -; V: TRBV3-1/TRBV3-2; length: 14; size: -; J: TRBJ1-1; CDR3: CASSPPGDSAEAFF; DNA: TGTGCCAGCAGCCCCCCGGGGGATTCGGCTGAAGCTTTCTTT